The T cell receptor beta chain described here comes from a study of cytomegalovirus exposure and HLA in healthy donors. As for this clone: Its antigen is still unknown.

The PCR contained 60 Vbeta and 13 Jbeta primers. The assay was immunoSEQ multiplex PCR, and TCRdb's table has in-frame clones only and misses some. The sample records about 180,000 clones, approximately 80% being singletons. Study results and caveats: Indistinguishable V segments such as TRBV6-2 and TRBV6-3 were excluded. Both high specificity and high sensitivity reportedly marked the classifier's diagnosis of cytomegalovirus status. When analyzed later, the rates of TCR association showed variation by HLA locus, with DRB1 the most and HLA-C the fewest.

CDR3 length equals 13 residues. Trimming at V came to 8 bases and at J to 8 bases, leaving 11 bases not matched to a gene. Germline CDR1 is LNHDA and CDR2 is SQIVND (reference sequence). The genes are TRBV19 and TRBJ1-2, with TRBD1 matching over 7 bases. The sequence derives from a girl aged 5-17 years in good health and CMV-seropositive. Sequenced sample: PBMCs. The CDR3 here is CASANRQGGGYTF. CDR3 nucleotide sequence: TGTGCCAGTGCCAATAGACAGGGTGGAGGCTACACCTTC.